Detailed here is one TCR beta chain. This entry is derived from a study of CD8 T cells in Susac syndrome. RNA, at roughly 0.5 to 1 ug, was reverse transcribed with random hexamers. TCRdb processed the immunoSEQ multiplex PCR reads anew with MiXCR; each CDR3 protein has one entry. The sample lists roughly 200,000 distinct CDR3 sequences; about 91% were seen once. The receptor was isolated from a human donor with Susac syndrome. Sequencing used CD4+ T cells from PBMCs.

The CDR3 loop is CASSQAEKGAYEQYF. In DNA form, the CDR3 reads TGCGCCAGCAGCCAAGCGGAGAAGGGAGCATACGAGCAGTACTTC. The chain employs TRBV4-1 and TRBJ2-7, with D maybe TRBD2 (5 bases). CDR3 length: 15 amino acids. V lost 1 base, J lost 4 bases, and 14 bases lay in between. The germline V gene has CDR1 MGHRA and CDR2 YSYEKL.